These 10 T cell receptor beta chains originate from one sample sequenced in a study of blood T cell repertoires in COVID-19. Some clones are missing from TCRdb's copy, which holds only in-frame ones; the method was immunoSEQ multiplex PCR. Of tens of thousands of clones listed, approximately 85% are singletons. Input material: peripheral blood. These receptors all come from a human donor in a cohort sampled during active COVID-19.

The V and J genes are TRBV4-3 and TRBJ2-3; 11 positions agree with TRBD2. Germline V gene data show CDR1 as LGHNA and CDR2 as YSLEER. V dropped 3 bases and J dropped 4; count of bases not matched to a gene: 6. The CDR3 consists of 16 residues. In DNA form, the CDR3 reads TGCGCCAGCAGCCAGGTAGCGGGAGGGCCGGCAGATACGCAGTATTTT. It is translated as CASSQVAGGPADTQYF.

V gene TRBV24-1 combines with J gene TRBJ2-1, with TRBD2 identical over 12 bases. V was pared by 4 bases and J by 1 base, with 16 bases of the junction left unmatched. CDR1 and CDR2 (germline): KGHDR, SFDVKD. This CDR3 has 21 residues. CDR3 bases: TGTGCCACCAGTGACCCAAACCCGGGACTAGCGGGTGGCGTATCCTACAATGAGCAGTTCTTC. Residues: CATSDPNPGLAGGVSYNEQFF.

The J gene is TRBJ2-7, the V gene TRBV19, with D tentatively TRBD2 (6 bases). CDR1 and CDR2 (germline): LNHDA, SQIVND (reference sequence). The CDR3 spans 14 residues. V lost 3 bases, J lost 2 bases, and 11 bases lay in between. The CDR3 region has the DNA TGTGCCAGTAGTATTGCCGCGGGGACCTACGAGCAGTACTTC. As protein: CASSIAAGTYEQYF.

The chain recombines TRBV3-1 (or the pseudogene TRBV3-2) with TRBJ2-2; D uncertain. The CDR3 is 13 residues long. CDR1 and CDR2 (germline): LGHDT, YNNKEL (reference sequence). V lost 1 base and J 4 bases, leaving 4 bases between the germline ends. Here the CDR3 DNA reads TGTGCCAGCAGCCAAGGCGGCACCGGGGAGCTGTTTTTT. Translated: CASSQGGTGELFF.

The table lists this clone with a few counts. V and J are TRBV7-6 and TRBJ1-3, with a tentative D call TRBD1 (6 bases). Trimming removed 4 bases at V and 0 bases at J, with 13 bases between. From germline, CDR1 is SGHVS and CDR2 FNYEAQ. There are 16 residues in the CDR3. The CDR3 protein is CASSSQTGSSGNTIYF. CDR3 coding DNA: TGTGCCAGCAGCTCACAGACAGGCTCCTCTGGAAACACCATATATTTT.

The J gene is TRBJ1-1, the V gene TRBV18; the D is unclear. The germline V gene has CDR1 KGHSH and CDR2 LQKENI. V was pared by 3 bases and J by 0 bases, with 14 bases between. CDR3 length equals 16 residues. The CDR3 here is CASSPERGRMNTEAFF. CDR3 DNA: TGTGCCAGCTCACCCGAAAGAGGGCGTATGAACACTGAAGCTTTCTTT.

The chain carries TRBV9 and TRBJ1-5, with 7 bases fitting TRBD1. Germline loops: CDR1 SGDLS, CDR2 YYNGEE. V dropped 4 bases and J dropped 7; count of bases not matched to a gene: 5. This CDR3 has 13 amino acids. In nucleotides, the CDR3 is TGTGCCAGCAGCCCGACAGGGACCCAGCCCCAGCATTTT. Translating it yields CASSPTGTQPQHF.

This clone was counted a single time. The CDR3 reads CASSIQTSGASYNEQFF. As DNA, the CDR3 is TGTGCCAGTAGTATTCAGACTAGCGGGGCCTCCTACAATGAGCAGTTCTTC. The chain recombines TRBV19 with TRBJ2-1, with 11 bases aligning to TRBD2. Per the germline V gene, CDR1 is LNHDA and CDR2 is SQIVND (reference sequence). The trim removed 3 bases at V and 0 bases at J, leaving 4 bases unmatched. The CDR3 covers 17 residues.

The chain links TRBV18 to TRBJ2-7; 11 bases line up with TRBD1. Germline V gene data show CDR1 as KGHSH and CDR2 as LQKENI. CDR3 length equals 16 residues. The V segment lost 4 bases and the J segment 0 bases; nucleotides outside the gene matches: 5. In DNA, the CDR3 is TGTGCCAGCTCACAGGGACAGGGGGACCTCTCCTACGAGCAGTACTTC. Translation: CASSQGQGDLSYEQYF.

This chain connects TRBV2 to TRBJ1-1; a weak D match, TRBD1 (5 bases). The ends were cut back, 1 base at V and 1 base at J, with 10 bases in the middle. The CDR3 sequence is 15 residues long. CDR1 and CDR2 from the germline V gene are SNHLY and FYNNEI. The CDR3 region has the DNA TGTGCCAGCAGTGAAGATCGGGGGAAGAACACTGAAGCTTTCTTT. Its translation: CASSEDRGKNTEAFF.